Below, 19 T cell receptor beta chains from the same sample are listed, as sequenced in a study of radiation and T cells in renal cell carcinoma. The time point is: blood 2 weeks post-SBRT. As for treatment: 15 Gy SBRT to primary tumor, nephrectomy 4 weeks later. Libraries were prepared by immunoSEQ multiplex PCR; TCRdb keeps only in-frame clonotypes and omits some of them. The repertoire holds 100,000 to 150,000 clones, 88% seen once, with 5.8% in the top ten. The specimen was blood, collected from a patient whose treatment included radiotherapy and nephrectomy. The receptor source for this set is a woman aged 70 to 79 with renal cell carcinoma.

This sequence joins TRBV5-6 and TRBJ2-7; D not certain. V was cut by 4 bases and J by 3 bases, with 11 bases left in between. CDR1 is SGHDT, CDR2 YYEEEE, per germline. This CDR3 spans 13 amino acids. The CDR3 protein is CASSPQYSYEQYF. Written as DNA, the CDR3 is TGTGCCAGCAGCCCCCAATACAGCTACGAGCAGTACTTC. The entire variable domain, with the rest obtained from reference TRBV5-6 and TRBJ2-7, is as follows: DAGVTQSPTHLIKTRGQQVTLRCSPKSGHDTVSWYQQALGQGPQFIFQYYEEEERQRGNFPDRFSGHQFPNYSSELNVNALLLGDSALYLCASSPQYSYEQYFGPGTRLTVT.

The J gene is TRBJ2-1, the V gene TRBV4-3; D is uncertain. The CDR3 is 14 amino acids. The germline V gene encodes CDR1 LGHNA and CDR2 YSLEER. V was pared by 3 bases and J by 1 base, with 7 bases between. CDR3 bases: TGCGCCAGCAGCCAGGGTTTGTCCTACAATGAGCAGTTCTTC. Residues: CASSQGLSYNEQFF.

The chain employs TRBV5-1 and TRBJ2-7, with TRBD2 matching over 8 bases. J gave up 5 bases and V 9 bases, and 13 bases lay outside the gene matches. This CDR3 region has 14 residues. Per the germline V gene, CDR1 is SGHRS and CDR2 is YFSETQ. DNA for the CDR3: TGCGCCACCAAGGCAGGGGCGGGGGGCCACGAGCAGTACTTC. It encodes CATKAGAGGHEQYF.

This chain connects TRBV7-2 to TRBJ2-5, with 9 bases fitting TRBD2. Losses at the gene ends were 4 bases for V and 3 bases for J; bases not matched to a gene: 6. CDR1 is SGHTA, CDR2 FQGNSA, per germline. The CDR3 spans 15 residues. The CDR3 sequence: CASSYSSGVEETQYF. CDR3 DNA sequence: TGTGCCAGCAGCTACTCTAGCGGGGTTGAAGAGACCCAGTACTTC.

The V and J genes are TRBV5-1 and TRBJ2-3; D may correspond to TRBD1 or TRBD2 (6 bases each). Trimming removed 6 bases from V and 4 bases from J, with 18 bases in between. This CDR3 contains 15 residues. The germline gives CDR1 SGHRS, CDR2 YFSETQ. The CDR3 protein is CASTLGRQGPDTQYF. CDR3 bases: TGCGCCAGCACCCTGGGGAGGCAGGGGCCAGATACGCAGTATTTT. The full variable domain, rest sourced from reference TRBV5-1 and TRBJ2-3, is KAGVTQTPRYLIKTRGQQVTLSCSPISGHRSVSWYQQTPGQGLQFLFEYFSETQRNKGNFPGRFSGRQFSNSRSEMNVSTLELGDSALYLCASTLGRQGPDTQYFGPGTRLTVL.

This chain links TRBV7-2 with TRBJ2-1; D is possibly TRBD2 (6 bases). The CDR3 has 16 residues. Germline V gives CDR1 SGHTA, CDR2 FQGNSA. Between the trimmed V and J ends, which lost 3 bases and 1 base, there was a span of 13 bases. The CDR3 sequence: CASSLEGPISYNEQFF. CDR3 coding DNA: TGTGCCAGCAGCTTGGAGGGGCCCATTTCCTACAATGAGCAGTTCTTC.

This clone has just one count. The gene calls are TRBV2 and TRBJ2-3; TRBD2 agrees at 11 bases. Germline loops: CDR1 SNHLY, CDR2 FYNNEI. The V gene end was trimmed by 6 bases and the J gene end by 4 bases; junction bases not matched to a gene: 3. This CDR3 is built from 14 residues. The CDR3: CASRASGGPDTQYF. The CDR3 region has the DNA TGTGCCAGCAGGGCTAGCGGGGGGCCAGATACGCAGTATTTT.

This chain links TRBV4-3 with TRBJ2-3; D uncertain. V lost 1 base, J lost 0 bases, and 2 bases lay in between. Germline values: CDR1 LGHNA, CDR2 YSLEER. This CDR3 is 13 amino acids long. CDR3 residues: CASSQVSTDTQYF. The CDR3 coding sequence is TGCGCCAGCAGCCAAGTAAGCACAGATACGCAGTATTTT.

The rearrangement links TRBV30 to TRBJ2-7; weak D call: TRBD2 (5 bases). The germline V gene has CDR1 GTSNPN and CDR2 SVGIG (reference sequence). The V end was cut by 5 bases, the J end by 5 bases, with 13 bases between. The CDR3 extends over 12 amino acids. The CDR3 loop reads CAWEDWGDEQYF. CDR3 bases: TGTGCCTGGGAGGATTGGGGAGACGAGCAGTACTTC.

The chain joins TRBV19 to TRBJ2-1; maybe TRBD1 (5 bases). V was clipped by 9 bases and J by 2 bases, with 20 bases between them. The CDR3 extends over 16 amino acids. Per the germline V gene, CDR1 is LNHDA and CDR2 is SQIVND (reference sequence). In DNA, the CDR3 is TGTGCCAGCACGTCTGGGGCGCCCGGCCCCTACAATGAGCAGTTCTTC. Encoded protein: CASTSGAPGPYNEQFF.

This clone is a singleton in its sample. This chain links TRBV6-5 with TRBJ2-3, with unresolved D. CDR1 and CDR2 (germline): MNHEY, SVGAGI. V shed 4 bases and J shed 0 bases, with 14 bases lying between them. The CDR3 is made up of 16 amino acids. The CDR3 DNA reads TGTGCCAGCAGTTCCACGAACGGGTACAGCACAGATACGCAGTATTTT. Its translation is CASSSTNGYSTDTQYF.

The chain recombines TRBV6-1 with TRBJ1-2; no definite D call. Trimming took off 0 bases at V and 4 bases at J, with 9 bases between the two ends. CDR3 length: 14 residues. CDR1 is MNHNS, CDR2 SASEGT, per germline. The CDR3 spells CASSEAGQSYGYTF. The CDR3 DNA is TGTGCCAGCAGTGAAGCAGGGCAGAGCTATGGCTACACCTTC.

The V gene is TRBV7-6, the J gene TRBJ1-3; tentatively, D is TRBD1 (6 bases). V lost 5 bases and J 3 bases, leaving 11 bases between the germline ends. The CDR3 consists of 14 residues. In germline, CDR1 is SGHVS, CDR2 FNYEAQ. CDR3: CASSRTVSGNTIYF. In DNA form, the CDR3 reads TGTGCCAGCAGCCGGACAGTAAGTGGAAACACCATATATTTT. Full variable domain (remainder filled in from reference TRBV7-6 and TRBJ1-3): GAGVSQSPRYKVTKRGQDVALRCDPISGHVSLYWYRQALGQGPEFLTYFNYEAQQDKSGLPNDRFSAERPEGSISTLTIQRTEQRDSAMYRCASSRTVSGNTIYFGEGSWLTVV.

V is TRBV5-1 and J is TRBJ2-5; a possible D gene is TRBD1 (6 bases). Trimming cost V 5 bases and J 4 bases, with 9 bases left between them. The CDR3 consists of 12 residues. Per the germline V gene, CDR1 is SGHRS and CDR2 is YFSETQ. For the CDR3, the DNA is TGCGCCAGCAGTACGACAGGAGAGACCCAGTACTTC. Its protein is CASSTTGETQYF.

As DNA, the CDR3 is TGTGCCAGCAGCCACGCCGGGACTAGCGAAGAGCAGTACTTC. It yields the protein CASSHAGTSEEQYF. V usage is TRBV4-2 and J usage is TRBJ2-7; 10 nucleotides align to TRBD2. V lost 3 bases, J lost 7 bases, and 6 bases stayed unmatched. CDR3 length: 14 residues. In germline, CDR1 is LGHNA, CDR2 YNFKEQ.

The chain joins TRBV5-1 to TRBJ2-5; possible D gene TRBD1, 6 bases. The CDR3 covers 13 residues. The germline V and J ends were trimmed by 3 bases and 5 bases, with 11 bases remaining between them. From germline, CDR1 is SGHRS and CDR2 YFSETQ. DNA for the CDR3: TGCGCCAGCAGCTCAGGACAGTCGGAGACCCAGTACTTC. The encoded protein is CASSSGQSETQYF. The variable domain in full, with the rest retrieved from reference TRBV5-1 and TRBJ2-5, is KAGVTQTPRYLIKTRGQQVTLSCSPISGHRSVSWYQQTPGQGLQFLFEYFSETQRNKGNFPGRFSGRQFSNSRSEMNVSTLELGDSALYLCASSSGQSETQYFGPGTRLLVL.

This chain joins TRBV2 and TRBJ2-7; TRBD2 is a possible D gene (5 bases). The CDR3 consists of 11 residues. V lost 6 bases and J 2 bases, leaving 5 bases between the germline ends. Germline loops: CDR1 SNHLY, CDR2 FYNNEI. The chain's CDR3 is CASRRAYEQYF. CDR3 in DNA: TGTGCCAGCAGGCGGGCCTACGAGCAGTACTTC.

V is TRBV6-1 and J is TRBJ2-7; 9 nucleotides agree with TRBD2. J was trimmed by 4 bases and V by 4 bases; bases with no gene match: 8. CDR1 MNHNS and CDR2 SASEGT come from the germline V gene. CDR3 size: 15 residues. The CDR3 region is CASSALAGRVYEQYF. CDR3 sequence (DNA): TGTGCCAGCAGTGCCCTAGCGGGGAGAGTTTACGAGCAGTACTTC.

The chain employs TRBV20-1 and TRBJ2-4; D is perhaps TRBD1 (5 bases). Germline lookup yields CDR1 DFQATT and CDR2 SNEGSKA (reference sequence). This CDR3 has 11 residues. Trimming took 7 bases from V and 4 from J, leaving 8 bases between them. DNA for the CDR3: TGCAGTGGGACACCAAAAAACATTCAGTACTTC. It specifies CSGTPKNIQYF.